The clone carrying this TCR beta chain showed up many times. Its antigen is not identified. This entry is derived from a study of blood T cells in healthy people across ages. General study findings and limits: Strong correlation was found linking TCR beta diversity to naive T cell percentage. Older individuals had lower TCR beta diversity per million T cells (the decline was roughly linear). The long-lived group displayed more naive CD4+ cells, plus higher diversity, than the aged donors did.

The CDR3 contains 16 residues. Germline CDR1 SGHAT, CDR2 FQNNGV. Trimming shortened V by 1 base and J by 1 base, and 8 bases separated the two germline ends. The donors, all healthy, were Caucasians living in Russia, aged about 6 to 90. A second PCR, run for roughly 6 to 11 cycles, used a sample-barcoded 5' primer plus a J-beta primer mix. TCRdb recomputed calls from the 5' RACE reads with MiXCR, one row per CDR3 protein. Of about 700,000 distinct CDR3 sequences in the sample, 32% were seen once. This chain joins TRBV11-2 and TRBJ2-6; D gene uncertain. Specimen: blood. The TCR comes from a woman of 80 years or more in good health. The CDR3 reads CASSLGVGSGANVLTF. The CDR3 nucleotides are TGTGCCAGCAGCTTAGGCGTTGGGTCTGGGGCCAACGTCCTGACTTTC.